A single sample gave rise to the 28 T cell receptor beta chains below, sequenced in a study of control samples from healthy donors and cancer patients. Repertoires were generated with immunoSEQ multiplex PCR, while TCRdb's copy carries only in-frame clones and drops some. The sample has over 100,000 clones; around 92% are singletons. Input material: blood. Receptors were obtained from a woman in her fifties or sixties in good health.

J is TRBJ1-6 and V is TRBV6-1; D perhaps matches TRBD1 (5 bases). CDR3 length: 15 residues. Germline loops: CDR1 MNHNS, CDR2 SASEGT. Trimming removed 0 bases from V and 9 bases from J, with 12 bases in between. The CDR3 protein is CASSEASGRPSPLHF. CDR3 bases: TGTGCCAGCAGTGAAGCGTCGGGACGGCCTTCACCCCTCCACTTT.

This chain joins TRBV5-1 and TRBJ2-7; 7 bases line up with TRBD2. This CDR3 contains 14 residues. From germline, CDR1 is SGHRS and CDR2 YFSETQ. The J segment lost 1 base and the V segment lost 3 bases, leaving 4 bases of the junction unmatched. As DNA, the CDR3 is TGCGCCAGCAGCTCCATGGGGGGGTCCTACGAGCAGTACTTC. This gives the protein CASSSMGGSYEQYF.

This chain links TRBV5-1 with TRBJ1-4, with 8 positions matching TRBD1. With 4 bases clipped from V and 6 bases from J, the junction kept 5 bases outside the gene matches. The CDR3 consists of 14 residues. The germline V gene encodes CDR1 SGHRS and CDR2 YFSETQ. The CDR3 is CASSPGQGHEKLFF. The DNA for the CDR3 is TGCGCCAGCAGCCCAGGACAGGGACATGAAAAACTGTTTTTT.

The chain employs TRBV5-1 and TRBJ2-7, with D possibly being TRBD1 (6 bases). Germline V lookup: CDR1 SGHRS, CDR2 YFSETQ. The CDR3 loop spans 16 amino acids. V lost 0 bases and J lost 5, with 18 bases in between. The CDR3: CASSLADRGGIDEQYF. In DNA form, the CDR3 reads TGCGCCAGCAGCTTGGCCGATCGAGGGGGAATCGACGAGCAGTACTTC.

The chain has TRBV4-1 and TRBJ1-1, with TRBD1 identical over 9 bases. The CDR3 loop spans 14 amino acids. CDR1 is MGHRA and CDR2 is YSYEKL in the germline V gene. V was pared by 3 bases and J by 11 bases, with 10 bases of the junction left unmatched. CDR3 in DNA: TGCGCCAGCAGCCACACCCGGGACAGGGTGTTTGCTTTCTTT. Its protein is CASSHTRDRVFAFF.

The chain is built from TRBV28 and TRBJ2-1; a weak D match, TRBD2 (6 bases). Germline V gives CDR1 MDHEN, CDR2 SYDVKM. The CDR3 loop spans 14 amino acids. Trimming shortened V by 4 bases and J by 5 bases, and 12 bases separated the two germline ends. The CDR3 sequence is CASSSGGPHNEQFF. For the CDR3, the DNA is TGTGCCAGCAGTTCCGGAGGGCCCCACAATGAGCAGTTCTTC.

The chain is built from TRBV25-1 and TRBJ2-7, with D maybe TRBD1 (5 bases). This CDR3 contains 12 residues. The germline V and J ends were trimmed by 5 bases and 5 bases, with 10 bases remaining between them. Looked up from germline, CDR1 is MGHDK and CDR2 is SYGVNS. CDR3 DNA: TGTGCCAGCAGTAGGGGAAGGAACGAGCAGTACTTC. Its protein product is CASSRGRNEQYF.

The chain joins TRBV4-1 to TRBJ1-2; D might be TRBD1 (5 bases). The germline V gene has CDR1 MGHRA and CDR2 YSYEKL. There are 15 residues in the CDR3. Trimming took off 3 bases at V and 6 bases at J, with 17 bases between the two ends. The CDR3 region is CASSQAGVPYNGYTF. The DNA for the CDR3 is TGCGCCAGCAGCCAGGCGGGGGTTCCCTATAATGGCTACACCTTC.

Points on this clone: A read error may be the cause here, since a much bigger clone is one base away. Other DNA sequences in the sample encode the same CDR3. The V and J genes are TRBV11-3 and TRBJ1-1, with D possibly matching TRBD1 (5 bases). Trimming pared 1 base from V and 3 bases from J, leaving 6 bases between. This CDR3 comprises 13 residues. In germline, CDR1 is SGHNT, CDR2 YENEEA. In DNA, the CDR3 is TGTGCCAGCAGCTTAGGGGGGGACACTGAAGCTTTCTTT. It is translated as CASSLGGDTEAFF.

This clone came up a few times. CDR3 region: CASRTGPGGELFF. The CDR3 DNA sequence: TGTGCCAGCAGGACAGGACCAGGCGGGGAGCTGTTTTTT. The chain is built from TRBV2 and TRBJ2-2; the D gene is possibly TRBD1 (6 bases). Germline V gene lookup returns CDR1 SNHLY and CDR2 FYNNEI. This CDR3 is 13 amino acids long. The V end lost 6 bases, the J end lost 7 bases, and 12 bases lay between the germline ends.

This chain uses TRBV19 with TRBJ1-6; D may be TRBD1 (6 bases). The V gene lost 5 bases and the J gene lost 0 bases, with 14 bases spanning the gap. This CDR3 has 17 residues. Germline V lookup: CDR1 LNHDA, CDR2 SQIVND (reference sequence). CDR3 region: CASSGLTGSSYNSPLHF. The CDR3 nucleotides are TGTGCCAGTAGTGGCTTGACAGGCAGCTCCTATAATTCACCCCTCCACTTT.

The J gene is TRBJ1-4, the V gene TRBV11-2; D call uncertain. V dropped 0 bases and J dropped 8 bases, with 7 bases sitting between them. The CDR3 is 13 amino acids. The germline CDR1 and CDR2 sequences are SGHAT and FQNNGV. CDR3 sequence: CASSLDPPEKLFF. The CDR3 DNA is TGTGCCAGCAGCTTAGATCCCCCCGAAAAACTGTTTTTT. Full variable domain (missing parts from reference TRBV11-2 and TRBJ1-4): EAGVAQSPRYKIIEKRQSVAFWCNPISGHATLYWYQQILGQGPKLLIQFQNNGVVDDSQLPKDRFSAERLKGVDSTLKIQPAKLEDSAVYLCASSLDPPEKLFFGSGTQLSVL.

Only one count was recorded for this clone. The chain combines TRBV15 with TRBJ2-3; TRBD1 is a possible D gene (6 bases). The germline V gene encodes CDR1 LNHNV and CDR2 YYDKDF (reference sequence). This CDR3 is 15 amino acids long. Trimming shortened V by 2 bases and J by 2 bases, and 11 bases separated the two germline ends. The CDR3 bases are TGTGCCACCAGCAGATATGGACAGTCCACAGATACGCAGTATTTT. It specifies CATSRYGQSTDTQYF.

The chain carries TRBV3-1 (or the pseudogene TRBV3-2) and TRBJ1-1; D is ambiguous. The germline CDR1 and CDR2 sequences are LGHDT and YNNKEL (reference sequence). This CDR3 has 14 residues. The V and J ends lost 4 bases and 1 base respectively, with 10 bases between them. CDR3 coding DNA: TGTGCCAGCAGCCTACTCGCCTCGAACACTGAAGCTTTCTTT. This encodes CASSLLASNTEAFF.

V gene TRBV5-6 combines with J gene TRBJ2-3, with D perhaps TRBD2 (6 bases). V lost 0 bases to trimming and J lost 3 bases, with 14 bases between them. CDR3 length: 16 amino acids. CDR1 and CDR2 (germline): SGHDT, YYEEEE. CDR3 protein: CASSLGVGSYTDTQYF. The DNA for the CDR3 is TGTGCCAGCAGCTTGGGTGTCGGGAGCTATACAGATACGCAGTATTTT.

The chain has TRBV30 and TRBJ1-3; unclear D gene. Germline CDR1 reads GTSNPN; CDR2 reads SVGIG (reference sequence). The CDR3 sequence is 12 residues long. V was trimmed by 5 bases and J by 0 bases, leaving 5 bases between them. The CDR3 loop is CAWHSSGNTIYF. CDR3 sequence (DNA): TGTGCCTGGCATAGCTCTGGAAACACCATATATTTT. Complete variable domain (other parts from reference TRBV30 and TRBJ1-3): SQTIHQWPATLVQPVGSPLSLECTVEGTSNPNLYWYRQAAGRGLQLLFYSVGIGQISSEVPQNLSASRPQDRQFILSSKKLLLSDSGFYLCAWHSSGNTIYFGEGSWLTVV.

The V and J genes are TRBV28 and TRBJ2-6, with D possibly matching TRBD2 (7 bases). This CDR3 comprises 15 residues. V was clipped by 8 bases and J by 1 base, with 12 bases between them. Germline-derived CDR1 and CDR2 are MDHEN and SYDVKM. The CDR3 spells CASGLGGSGANVLTF. CDR3 DNA: TGTGCCAGCGGACTAGGGGGTTCTGGGGCCAACGTCCTGACTTTC.

CDR3 bases: TGTGCCAGCAGCGTAGAAGCGGGAGGCCACACCGGGGAGCTGTTTTTT. The encoded protein is CASSVEAGGHTGELFF. J is TRBJ2-2 and V is TRBV9; 9 nucleotides agree with TRBD2. The CDR3 consists of 16 residues. Looked up from germline, CDR1 is SGDLS and CDR2 is YYNGEE. Losses at the gene ends were 0 bases for V and 3 bases for J; bases not matched to a gene: 3.

The V and J genes are TRBV14 and TRBJ2-3; D is unclear. Trimming left V 0 bases short and J 8 bases short, with 12 bases between. The germline gives CDR1 SGHDN, CDR2 FVKESK. The CDR3 is made up of 14 amino acids. Here the CDR3 DNA reads TGTGCCAGCAGCCAAGATTATAAGTCCGGTACGCAGTATTTT. Translation: CASSQDYKSGTQYF.

The V and J genes are TRBV29-1 and TRBJ2-1, with TRBD2 matching over 7 bases. V trimming: 1 base; J trimming: 6 bases; junction bases outside the gene matches: 3. The CDR3 runs to 13 residues. Looked up from germline, CDR1 is SQVTM and CDR2 is ANQGSEA. In DNA, the CDR3 is TGCAGCGTTGAAGCGACTAGCAGCAATGAGCAGTTCTTC. Its translation: CSVEATSSNEQFF.

J is TRBJ1-5 and V is TRBV15; tentatively, D is TRBD1 (5 bases). Deletions cut 1 base from V and 0 bases from J, with 19 bases between. The germline V gene has CDR1 LNHNV and CDR2 YYDKDF (reference sequence). CDR3 length: 19 residues. CDR3 sequence reads: CATSRGGGPRAYSNQPQHF. The DNA for the CDR3 is TGTGCCACCAGCAGAGGGGGGGGACCGAGAGCTTATAGCAATCAGCCCCAGCATTTT.

In DNA form, the CDR3 reads TGTGCCAGCAGCTTCTCCGGGACTGTAAACACTGAAGCTTTCTTT. Its translation: CASSFSGTVNTEAFF. The genes are TRBV5-6 and TRBJ1-1, with D possibly TRBD1 on 5 matching bases. The CDR3 runs to 15 residues. Germline V gene data show CDR1 as SGHDT and CDR2 as YYEEEE. V lost 2 bases and J lost 2, with 13 bases in between.

The chain links TRBV6-2 or TRBV6-3 to TRBJ2-3; 8 positions match TRBD2. Germline CDR1 reads MNHEY; CDR2 reads SVGEGT. CDR3 length: 17 amino acids. V dropped 0 bases and J dropped 2; count of bases not matched to a gene: 7. The CDR3 DNA follows: TGTGCCAGCAGTTACTCATGGACGGGGGGGTTCACAGATACGCAGTATTTT. This codes for CASSYSWTGGFTDTQYF.

This chain joins TRBV28 and TRBJ1-6; D is unresolved. Germline V gene lookup returns CDR1 MDHEN and CDR2 SYDVKM. The CDR3 has 12 amino acids. The germline V and J ends were trimmed by 3 bases and 12 bases, with 9 bases remaining between them. The CDR3 sequence is CASSLRELPLHF. DNA for the CDR3: TGTGCCAGCAGTTTGAGGGAATTACCCCTCCACTTT.

V is TRBV18 and J is TRBJ2-7; D perhaps matches TRBD1 (5 bases). Germline CDR1 and CDR2: KGHSH and LQKENI. The CDR3 loop spans 16 amino acids. V lost 0 bases and J 0 bases, leaving 12 bases between the germline ends. The DNA for the CDR3 is TGTGCCAGCTCACCACCGATGAAAGGGGCCTCCTACGAGCAGTACTTC. Translating it yields CASSPPMKGASYEQYF. The complete variable domain, with remaining parts taken from reference TRBV18 and TRBJ2-7, reads NAGVMQNPRHLVRRRGQEARLRCSPMKGHSHVYWYRQLPEEGLKFMVYLQKENIIDESGMPKERFSAEFPKEGPSILRIQQVVRGDSAAYFCASSPPMKGASYEQYFGPGTRLTVT.

This clone has a single count. The chain links TRBV3-1 (or the pseudogene TRBV3-2) to TRBJ2-1; 7 nucleotides agree with TRBD1. Germline V gene data show CDR1 as LGHDT and CDR2 as YNNKEL (reference sequence). With 4 bases clipped from V and 0 bases from J, the junction kept 12 bases outside the gene matches. The CDR3 is made up of 18 amino acids. The CDR3 loop reads CASSPNRPGQFSYNEQFF. The CDR3 DNA is TGTGCCAGCAGCCCCAACCGGCCGGGACAGTTCTCCTACAATGAGCAGTTCTTC.

The rearrangement joins TRBV30 to TRBJ1-1; 7 nucleotides match TRBD1. This CDR3 comprises 13 residues. The V segment lost 6 bases and the J segment 4 bases; nucleotides outside the gene matches: 8. CDR1 and CDR2 (germline): GTSNPN, SVGIG (reference sequence). The CDR3 region has the DNA TGTGCCTGCGGACAGGAAATTTTCACTGAAGCTTTCTTT. Its translation: CACGQEIFTEAFF.

The chain combines TRBV11-2 with TRBJ2-1; 9 bases line up with TRBD2. After removal of 4 bases from V and 6 bases from J, the junction contained 7 bases not matched to a gene. Germline assignment: CDR1 SGHAT and CDR2 FQNNGV. The CDR3 contains 15 residues. The CDR3 here is CASSYLAGRSNEQFF. DNA of the CDR3: TGTGCCAGCAGCTATCTAGCGGGGCGGTCCAATGAGCAGTTCTTC.